There are a few counts of the clone carrying this T cell receptor beta chain. The data originate from a study of blood T cell repertoires in COVID-19. Turning to the study itself: Specimens from acute and convalescent COVID-19 originated in the United States, Italy and Spain. PBMCs, B-cell-depleted T cells, or T cells provided the cDNA or gDNA that made up the material.

V lost 4 bases, J lost 3 bases, and 5 bases stayed unmatched. The CDR3 has 16 amino acids. Germline-derived CDR1 and CDR2 are LGHNA and YSLEER. As handled by the study authors: Reference gene primer amplification gave nucleated cell count estimates. Sequenced by immunoSEQ multiplex PCR; TCRdb stores in-frame clones only, minus some. Clone size and the V and J calls come from that table; the DNA yielded D and trimming. The profile shows roughly 59,000 clones, around 79% of them singletons. The receptor's source is a human donor in a cohort sampled during active COVID-19. Sequenced material: peripheral blood. This chain links TRBV4-3 with TRBJ2-3; TRBD1 aligns across 12 bases. This chain's CDR3 is CASSRGTGGMTDTQYF. The CDR3 DNA is TGCGCCAGCAGCCGGGGGACAGGGGGCATGACAGATACGCAGTATTTT.